This T cell receptor beta chain emerged from a study of cytomegalovirus exposure and HLA in healthy donors. CDR1 LNHNV and CDR2 YYDKDF come from the germline V gene (reference sequence). The CDR3 has 16 amino acids. Trimming took 2 bases from V and 4 from J, leaving 17 bases between them. Study-level results: There were about 160 TCR beta chains listed as cytomegalovirus-associated. In a later analysis, first-cohort TCR clusters were found to tend to co-occur in the approximately 120 validation repertoires. High specificity and sensitivity for cytomegalovirus status were reported for the classifier. A few of the chains that were CMV-associated were confirmed in vitro to be specific for CMV antigens.

Regarding this clone: The antigen is unknown.

The assay was immunoSEQ multiplex PCR, and TCRdb's table has in-frame clones only and misses some. Among over 200,000 clones, 75% to 90% were seen once, and the ten largest hold roughly 5.4%. The clonotype comes from a woman between 18 and 30 years old in good health and CMV-seronegative. The chain recombines TRBV15 with TRBJ1-2, with D possibly matching TRBD1 (5 bases). What was sequenced was PBMCs. CDR3 region: CATSRFGDPKGYGYTF. In nucleotides, the CDR3 is TGTGCCACCAGCAGATTCGGGGACCCAAAGGGCTATGGCTACACCTTC. Using reference TRBV15 and TRBJ1-2 for the parts outside the CDR3, the full variable domain is DAMVIQNPRYQVTQFGKPVTLSCSQTLNHNVMYWYQQKSSQAPKLLFHYYDKDFNNEADTPDNFQSRRPNTSFCFLDIRSPGLGDTAMYLCATSRFGDPKGYGYTFGSGTRLTVV.